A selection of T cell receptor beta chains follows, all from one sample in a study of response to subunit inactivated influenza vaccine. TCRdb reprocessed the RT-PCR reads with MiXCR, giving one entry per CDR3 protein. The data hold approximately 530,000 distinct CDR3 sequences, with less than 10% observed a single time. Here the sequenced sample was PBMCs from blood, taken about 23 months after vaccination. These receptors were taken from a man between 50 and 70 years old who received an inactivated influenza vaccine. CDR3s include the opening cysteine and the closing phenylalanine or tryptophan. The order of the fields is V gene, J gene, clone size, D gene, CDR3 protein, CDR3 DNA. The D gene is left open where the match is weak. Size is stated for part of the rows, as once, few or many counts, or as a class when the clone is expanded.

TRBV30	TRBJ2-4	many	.	CAWSAAKNIQYF	TGTGCCTGGAGTGCGGCCAAAAACATTCAGTACTTC
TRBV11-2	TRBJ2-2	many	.	CASSPMSGELFF	TGTGCCAGCAGCCCCATGTCCGGGGAGCTGTTTTTT
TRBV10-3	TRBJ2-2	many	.	CATNRAGINTGELFF	TGTGCCACCAACCGCGCGGGGATAAACACCGGGGAGCTGTTTTTT
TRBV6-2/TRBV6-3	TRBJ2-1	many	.	CASSPTSGTGYNEQFF	TGTGCCAGCAGTCCTACTTCCGGGACTGGATACAATGAGCAGTTCTTC
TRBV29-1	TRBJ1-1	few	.	CSVVPFGRVSNTEAFF	TGCAGCGTTGTACCCTTTGGGAGGGTGTCGAACACTGAAGCTTTCTTT
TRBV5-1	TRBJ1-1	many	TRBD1	CASSWGGQAKIPGEAFF	TGCGCCAGCAGCTGGGGGGGACAGGCCAAAATCCCCGGTGAAGCTTTCTTT
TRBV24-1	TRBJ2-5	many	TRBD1	CATSEGTAQETQYF	TGTGCCACCAGTGAAGGGACAGCACAAGAGACCCAGTACTTC
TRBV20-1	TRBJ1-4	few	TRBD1	CSAKIGTGGEKLFF	TGCAGTGCCAAAATCGGGACAGGGGGTGAAAAACTGTTTTTT
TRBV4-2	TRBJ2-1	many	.	CASSQELASTSYNEQFF	TGTGCCAGCAGCCAAGAGCTAGCTAGCACCTCCTACAATGAGCAGTTCTTC
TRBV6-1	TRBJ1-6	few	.	CAIRRGENYNSPLHF	TGTGCCATTAGGCGGGGGGAGAATTATAATTCACCCCTCCACTTT
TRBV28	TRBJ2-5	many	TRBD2	CASGVSAGGKETQYF	TGTGCCAGCGGAGTATCAGCGGGGGGGAAAGAGACCCAGTACTTC
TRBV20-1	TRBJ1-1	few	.	CSASGTGGAEAFF	TGCAGTGCTAGTGGTACCGGAGGAGCTGAAGCTTTCTTT
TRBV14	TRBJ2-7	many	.	CASLKGPYYF	TGTGCCAGCTTAAAGGGACCCTACTACTTC
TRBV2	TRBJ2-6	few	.	CASSYGFSGANVLTF	TGTGCCAGCAGTTACGGATTCTCTGGGGCCAACGTCCTGACTTTC
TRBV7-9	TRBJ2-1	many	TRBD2	CASSLFISRGVNEQFF	TGTGCCAGCAGCTTATTCATTAGCCGGGGGGTCAATGAGCAGTTCTTC
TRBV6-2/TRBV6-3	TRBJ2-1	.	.	CASSYPTRDNEQFF	TGTGCCAGCAGTTACCCGACTCGCGACAATGAGCAGTTCTTC